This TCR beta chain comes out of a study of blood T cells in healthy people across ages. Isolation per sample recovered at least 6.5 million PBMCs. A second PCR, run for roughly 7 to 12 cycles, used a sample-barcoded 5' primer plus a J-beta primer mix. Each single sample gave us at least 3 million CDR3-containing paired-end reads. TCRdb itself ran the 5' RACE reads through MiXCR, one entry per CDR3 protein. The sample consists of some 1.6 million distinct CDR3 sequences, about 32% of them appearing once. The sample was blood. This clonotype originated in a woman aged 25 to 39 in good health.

In nucleotides, the CDR3 is TGTGCCAGCAGTCAAATTCCGACAGGGACCGAAAAACTGTTTTTT. It codes for CASSQIPTGTEKLFF. The genes are TRBV12-3 or TRBV12-4 and TRBJ1-4; 7 nucleotides match TRBD1. Losses at the gene ends were 5 bases for V and 8 bases for J; bases not matched to a gene: 11. The CDR3 runs 15 residues.